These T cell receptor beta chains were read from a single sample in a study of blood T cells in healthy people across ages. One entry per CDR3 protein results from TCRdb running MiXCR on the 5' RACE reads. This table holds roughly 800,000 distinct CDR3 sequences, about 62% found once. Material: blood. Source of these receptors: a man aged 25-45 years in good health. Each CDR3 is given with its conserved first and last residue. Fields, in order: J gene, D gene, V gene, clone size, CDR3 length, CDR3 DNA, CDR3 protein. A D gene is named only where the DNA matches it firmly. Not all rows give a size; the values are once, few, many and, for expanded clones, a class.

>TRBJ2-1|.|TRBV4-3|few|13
TGCGCCAGCAGCCAAGAACGTGGTACTGAGCAGTTCTTC
CASSQERGTEQFF
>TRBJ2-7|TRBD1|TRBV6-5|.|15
TGTGCCAGCAGTTACGCGGACAGGGCTTTCTACGAGCAGTACTTC
CASSYADRAFYEQYF
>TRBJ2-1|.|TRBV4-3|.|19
TGCGCCAGCAGCCAAGGGCCTCGCTCCCACACTCGAACCTACAATGAGCAGTTCTTC
CASSQGPRSHTRTYNEQFF
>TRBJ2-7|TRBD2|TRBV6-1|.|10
TGTACTAGCGGGTCCTACGAGCAGTACTTC
CTSGSYEQYF
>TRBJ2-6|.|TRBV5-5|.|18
TGTGCCAGCAGCTTTATTTCTCAGGGAGTATTGGGGGCCAACGTCCTGACTTTC
CASSFISQGVLGANVLTF
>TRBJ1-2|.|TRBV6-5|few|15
TGTGCCAGCAGGAACGGACGGAGGGTAGGATATGGCTACACCTTC
CASRNGRRVGYGYTF
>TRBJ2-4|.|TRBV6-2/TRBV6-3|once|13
TGTGCCAGCAGAACAGATCCTAGGGACATTCAGTACTTC
CASRTDPRDIQYF
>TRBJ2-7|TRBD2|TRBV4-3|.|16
TGCGCCAGCAGCCCCTTCGGTGCGAGCGGGACGGGCGAGCAGTACTTC
CASSPFGASGTGEQYF
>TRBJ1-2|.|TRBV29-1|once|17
TGCAGCGTTGATGCGGGGATTGGACAGCCAGCTAACTATGGCTACACCTTC
CSVDAGIGQPANYGYTF
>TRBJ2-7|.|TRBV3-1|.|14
TGTGCCAGCAGCCAATCGGCCTTTCCGGGCGAGCAGTACTTC
CASSQSAFPGEQYF
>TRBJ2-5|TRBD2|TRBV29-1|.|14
TGCAGCGTTGTAGAGCTAGCGGGACAAGAGACCCAGTACTTC
CSVVELAGQETQYF